The rows below give T cell receptor beta chains drawn from one sample of a study of T cell repertoires in cytomegalovirus infection. TCRdb re-called the reads with MiXCR, one entry per CDR3 protein. The sample carries 250,000 to 300,000 distinct CDR3 sequences, roughly 15% recorded once. Specimen: PBMCs. These receptors were taken from a human donor in good health (CMV status not recorded). Some clones in this sample may be carry-over from other donors' samples. CDR3s include the opening cysteine and the closing phenylalanine or tryptophan. Fields, in order: CDR3 protein, V gene, J gene.

CASSLDLGLAGYEQYF,TRBV7-9,TRBJ2-7
CASSRDRVALNYGYTF,TRBV7-2,TRBJ1-2
CSANRASINYGYTF,TRBV20-1,TRBJ1-2
CASSVRDRDNEQYF,TRBV9,TRBJ2-7
CASSRTPSYEQYF,TRBV7-8,TRBJ2-7
CASSPPGQGVPEAFF,TRBV7-9,TRBJ1-1
CASSVTGTGNTIYF,TRBV12-3/TRBV12-4,TRBJ1-3
CASSLLDREADTQYF,TRBV28,TRBJ2-3
CASSVVGGKGDEQFF,TRBV9,TRBJ2-1
CSVEEEAGGAEKLFF,TRBV29-1,TRBJ1-4
CASSLSRAGEAFF,TRBV7-2,TRBJ1-1
CASSLAGDYNEQFF,TRBV7-3,TRBJ2-1
CASSQRGQAMNTEAFF,TRBV4-2,TRBJ1-1
CASSGVDSGNEKLFF,TRBV25-1,TRBJ1-4
CASSLRRESRGEQYF,TRBV28,TRBJ2-7
CASSQGRRPGEQFF,TRBV3-1,TRBJ2-1
CASSLVGRSPFGSPLHF,TRBV7-6,TRBJ1-6
CASSYSGQMGYEQYF,TRBV6-5,TRBJ2-7
CASSSTSGSRDTQYF,TRBV7-8,TRBJ2-3
CASSRHTSGSSDTQYF,TRBV5-1,TRBJ2-3
CASSLAGSYEQYF,TRBV7-2,TRBJ2-7
CASSQEIIGDGEGTEAFF,TRBV14,TRBJ1-1
CASSRSTSGGTYEQYF,TRBV7-2,TRBJ2-7
CASSNRGTDF,TRBV10-1,TRBJ1-3
CASSSQTVSPTFTDTQYF,TRBV28,TRBJ2-3
CASSPSSSSGQETQYF,TRBV27,TRBJ2-5
CASTSGRGWDSPLHF,TRBV25-1,TRBJ1-6
CASIPTALAKNIQYF,TRBV7-2,TRBJ2-4
CASSYGLGLPNTGELFF,TRBV6-1,TRBJ2-2
CASRTRPDTQYF,TRBV27,TRBJ2-3
CASSVLSANVLTF,TRBV13,TRBJ2-6
CASSGQANTGELFF,TRBV7-2,TRBJ2-2